Presented here are 27 T cell receptor beta chains from one specimen sequenced in a study of CD8 T cells in ankylosing spondylitis. In TCRdb, the 5' RACE reads were re-called with MiXCR into one record per CDR3 protein. The sample shows about 180,000 distinct CDR3 sequences, 9.8% of them seen only once. Input material: blood, either unsorted or a sorted T cell fraction (not recorded which). The receptors stem from a female donor with ankylosing spondylitis or in good health (not recorded which).

This sequence joins TRBV20-1 and TRBJ2-5, with 8 bases that match TRBD1. The germline V gene encodes CDR1 DFQATT and CDR2 SNEGSKA (reference sequence). With 6 bases clipped from V and 5 bases from J, the junction kept 17 bases outside the gene matches. The CDR3 covers 16 residues. CDR3 region: CSAQAVGDRPGETQYF. CDR3 DNA sequence: TGCAGTGCCCAGGCCGTTGGGGACAGGCCGGGGGAGACCCAGTACTTC.

This clonotype was counted many times. V and J are TRBV7-2 and TRBJ2-5, with D hard to call. Trimming pared 4 bases from V and 5 bases from J, leaving 14 bases between. CDR1 and CDR2 from the germline V gene are SGHTA and FQGNSA. The CDR3 length is 14 residues. Here the CDR3 reads CASSSFESRETQYF. In nucleotides, the CDR3 is TGTGCCAGCAGCTCTTTCGAGAGTAGGGAGACCCAGTACTTC.

V usage is TRBV6-1 and J usage is TRBJ2-1, with 7 nucleotides matching TRBD2. Trimming at V came to 3 bases and at J to 7 bases, leaving 9 bases not matched to a gene. This CDR3 is 15 amino acids long. Germline assignment: CDR1 MNHNS and CDR2 SASEGT. The CDR3 nucleotides are TGTGCCAGCAGTGACGGGACTACCTCTTTGAATGAGCAGTTCTTC. It encodes CASSDGTTSLNEQFF.

This clonotype was counted a few times. This chain joins TRBV6-2 or TRBV6-3 and TRBJ2-1; possible D gene TRBD2, 7 bases. CDR1 is MNHEY, CDR2 SVGEGT, per germline. The CDR3 has 18 amino acids. V shed 2 bases and J shed 4 bases, with 21 bases lying between them. The CDR3 loop reads CASSYPPTGGGEYNEQFF. The CDR3 nucleotides are TGTGCCAGCAGTTACCCCCCTACGGGGGGCGGGGAGTACAATGAGCAGTTCTTC.

This chain uses TRBV27 with TRBJ2-1; D unresolved. With 9 bases removed from V and 5 bases from J, the gap between germline ends came to 11 bases. Germline V gene data show CDR1 as MNHEY and CDR2 as SMNVEV (reference sequence). The CDR3 spans 12 residues. The CDR3 is CASREMDNEQFF. In nucleotides, the CDR3 is TGTGCCAGTAGGGAAATGGACAATGAGCAGTTCTTC.

This clonotype has just a few counts. The chain uses TRBV9 and TRBJ2-1; TRBD1 agrees at 10 bases. V shed 5 bases, J shed 8 bases, and the junction held 7 bases outside the gene matches. The CDR3 is made up of 14 amino acids. Germline V gene data show CDR1 as SGDLS and CDR2 as YYNGEE. The CDR3 DNA reads as TGTGCCAGCAGGGGGACAGGGGTTTCGGATGAGCAGTTCTTC. It specifies CASRGTGVSDEQFF.

V is TRBV7-3 and J is TRBJ2-7; the D gene is possibly TRBD2 (6 bases). The CDR3 extends over 18 amino acids. The V gene lost 2 bases and the J gene lost 3 bases, with 23 bases spanning the gap. CDR1 and CDR2 (germline): SGHTA, FQGTGA. CDR3 sequence: CASSLDPVGGEPYYEQYF. The CDR3 nucleotides read TGTGCCAGCAGCTTAGACCCCGTCGGGGGAGAGCCTTACTACGAGCAGTACTTC.

This clonotype has ten or more counts. The chain uses TRBV9 and TRBJ2-1; unclear D gene. Germline loops: CDR1 SGDLS, CDR2 YYNGEE. Trimming shortened V by 1 base and J by 5 bases, and 1 base separated the two germline ends. CDR3 length: 11 residues. The CDR3 DNA is TGTGCCAGCAGCGTAAACAATGAGCAGTTCTTC. Its protein is CASSVNNEQFF. Together with reference TRBV9 and TRBJ2-1, the CDR3 gives the full variable domain: DSGVTQTPKHLITATGQRVTLRCSPRSGDLSVYWYQQSLDQGLQFLIQYYNGEERAKGNILERFSAQQFPDLHSELNLSSLELGDSALYFCASSVNNEQFFGPGTRLTVL.

In its sample, this clonotype was seen a few times. This chain joins TRBV25-1 and TRBJ1-2; D perhaps matches TRBD1 (6 bases). Germline CDR1 reads MGHDK; CDR2 reads SYGVNS. V was pared by 3 bases and J by 4 bases, with 9 bases between. The length of the CDR3 is 13 residues. The CDR3 region has the DNA TGTGCCAGCAGTGAGGCGACAGGCTATGGCTACACCTTC. Amino acid sequence: CASSEATGYGYTF.

This clonotype was recorded many times. The chain combines TRBV6-5 with TRBJ1-4, with TRBD1 as a possible D gene (5 bases). There are 17 residues in the CDR3. The ends were cut back, 4 bases at V and 2 bases at J, with 17 bases in the middle. CDR1 and CDR2 (germline): MNHEY, SVGAGI. As DNA, the CDR3 is TGTGCCAGCAGTTGGGGCAATGGGGGATCTACTAATGAAAAACTGTTTTTT. This encodes CASSWGNGGSTNEKLFF.

This clonotype was counted only a few times. The genes are TRBV7-2 and TRBJ2-7; D not resolved. The germline gives CDR1 SGHTA, CDR2 FQGNSA. The CDR3 consists of 13 residues. V was clipped by 5 bases and J by 3 bases, with 11 bases between them. Here the CDR3 reads CASSPYLGYEQYF. CDR3 DNA sequence: TGTGCCAGCAGCCCCTACCTAGGCTACGAGCAGTACTTC.

This clonotype appeared a few times. The chain uses TRBV29-1 and TRBJ1-1; D is possibly TRBD1 (5 bases). This CDR3 contains 11 residues. Germline CDR1 and CDR2: SQVTM and ANQGSEA. The CDR3 is CRADRDTEAFF. For the CDR3, the DNA is TGCAGAGCCGACAGAGACACTGAAGCTTTCTTT.

The rearrangement uses TRBV7-9 and TRBJ1-4, with D possibly being TRBD1 (5 bases). This CDR3 is 14 amino acids long. The germline gives CDR1 SEHNR, CDR2 FQNEAQ (reference sequence). The ends were cut back, 5 bases at V and 8 bases at J, with 15 bases in the middle. The CDR3 region is CASSPSGLGEKLFF. Written as DNA, the CDR3 is TGTGCCAGCAGCCCCTCGGGACTAGGGGAAAAACTGTTTTTT.

In its sample, this clonotype was seen a few times. This CDR3 reads CASSKVETQYF. DNA of the CDR3: TGTGCCAGCAGCAAAGTGGAGACCCAGTACTTC. V gene TRBV21-1 combines with J gene TRBJ2-5. TRBV21-1 is flagged as a pseudogene. The CDR3 spans 11 residues.

This clonotype was detected ten times or more. The chain couples TRBV10-3 to TRBJ2-1, with D possibly being TRBD1 (5 bases). The length of the CDR3 is 14 residues. CDR1 is ENHRY and CDR2 is SYGVKD in the germline V gene. The V end lost 11 bases, the J end lost 8 bases, and 22 bases lay between the germline ends. The CDR3 reads CAVQQDLTGDEQFF. Written as DNA, the CDR3 is TGTGCCGTGCAACAGGATCTTACAGGCGATGAGCAGTTCTTC.

The V call is TRBV7-9, the J call TRBJ2-1; tentatively, D is TRBD1 or TRBD2 (5 bases each). The CDR3 covers 15 residues. Germline V lookup: CDR1 SEHNR, CDR2 FQNEAQ (reference sequence). V lost 4 bases and J 6 bases, leaving 16 bases between the germline ends. CDR3 protein: CASSYRDPPVNEQFF. The DNA of the CDR3 is TGTGCCAGCAGCTACCGGGACCCGCCCGTCAATGAGCAGTTCTTC.

This clonotype appeared many times. The chain employs TRBV27 and TRBJ1-5; D gene ambiguous. The germline V gene encodes CDR1 MNHEY and CDR2 SMNVEV (reference sequence). V lost 5 bases and J lost 6, with 14 bases in between. CDR3 length: 14 residues. The DNA for the CDR3 is TGTGCCAGCAGTCCCGGCGGGTTAATTCAGCCCCAGCATTTT. It specifies CASSPGGLIQPQHF.

In this sample, this clonotype turned up a few times. The chain links TRBV12-3 or TRBV12-4 to TRBJ2-1; 9 bases agree with TRBD1. This CDR3 is built from 19 residues. With 5 bases clipped from V and 6 bases from J, the junction kept 20 bases outside the gene matches. DNA of the CDR3: TGTGCCAGCAGTCTTTCGACCGGGACAGGGTTTTTGGTTGGCAATGAGCAGTTCTTC. Protein product: CASSLSTGTGFLVGNEQFF.

This clonotype was counted at least ten times. The rearrangement joins TRBV12-3 or TRBV12-4 to TRBJ2-7; 7 bases fit TRBD2. This CDR3 comprises 14 residues. With V trimmed by 5 bases and J by 0 bases, 4 bases remained unmatched. This chain's CDR3 is CASSAGGFSYEQYF. The CDR3 DNA follows: TGTGCCAGCAGTGCCGGGGGGTTCTCCTACGAGCAGTACTTC.

This clonotype showed up just a few times. The rearrangement links TRBV6-5 to TRBJ2-5; no reliable D call. Germline V gene sequence: CDR1 MNHEY, CDR2 SVGAGI. V dropped 0 bases and J dropped 1 base, with 6 bases sitting between them. The CDR3 has 14 residues. CDR3 protein: CASSYSVVQETQYF. Written as DNA, the CDR3 is TGTGCCAGCAGTTACTCAGTTGTCCAAGAGACCCAGTACTTC.

This clonotype was observed a few times. The chain employs TRBV2 and TRBJ2-7, with D tentatively TRBD2 (5 bases). Germline CDR1 and CDR2: SNHLY and FYNNEI. CDR3 length equals 13 residues. Trimming removed 2 bases at V and 6 bases at J, with 11 bases between. As DNA, the CDR3 is TGTGCCAGCAGTGAATATCTAGCAGTCGAGCAGTACTTC. Translating it yields CASSEYLAVEQYF.

The rearrangement links TRBV27 to TRBJ1-2, with a weak D call TRBD1 (6 bases). The length of the CDR3 is 14 residues. Germline V lookup: CDR1 MNHEY, CDR2 SMNVEV (reference sequence). The ends were cut back, 4 bases at V and 5 bases at J, with 14 bases in the middle. The CDR3 DNA is TGTGCCAGCAGTTCCACAGGGAGTTCGTATGGCTACACCTTC. Amino acids: CASSSTGSSYGYTF.

V usage is TRBV28 and J usage is TRBJ2-1, with D perhaps matching TRBD2 (6 bases). This CDR3 comprises 15 residues. Germline V gene sequence: CDR1 MDHEN, CDR2 SYDVKM. Trimming cost V 6 bases and J 2 bases, with 14 bases left between them. The CDR3 is CASRSSGLPYNEQFF. Written as DNA, the CDR3 is TGTGCCAGCAGGTCCAGCGGGCTTCCCTACAATGAGCAGTTCTTC.

This sequence joins TRBV20-1 and TRBJ2-1; 7 bases are shared with TRBD2. The J segment lost 4 bases and the V segment lost 5 bases, leaving 5 bases of the junction unmatched. CDR3 length: 13 amino acids. Germline assignment: CDR1 DFQATT and CDR2 SNEGSKA (reference sequence). The CDR3 loop is CSARAGNYNEQFF. CDR3 DNA sequence: TGCAGTGCTCGAGCGGGGAATTACAATGAGCAGTTCTTC.

The chain uses TRBV10-2 and TRBJ2-1; 11 positions agree with TRBD2. Germline V gene lookup returns CDR1 WSHSY and CDR2 SAAADI. The CDR3 is made up of 16 amino acids. V lost 6 bases to trimming and J lost 4 bases; unmatched junction nucleotides: 8. The CDR3 reads CASRGPGLAAYNEQFF. CDR3 DNA sequence: TGCGCCAGCAGGGGCCCGGGACTAGCGGCATACAATGAGCAGTTCTTC.

In its sample, this clonotype was seen many times. The chain employs TRBV7-2 and TRBJ2-5; the match to TRBD2 covers 12 bases. This CDR3 spans 17 amino acids. The V gene's germline CDR1 is SGHTA and CDR2 FQGNSA. V dropped 5 bases and J dropped 1; count of bases not matched to a gene: 8. CDR3 sequence reads: CASSPGLAGSIQETQYF. The CDR3 nucleotides read TGTGCCAGCAGCCCGGGACTAGCGGGCAGCATCCAAGAGACCCAGTACTTC.

This clonotype has just a few counts. The chain couples TRBV7-8 to TRBJ1-1, with D perhaps TRBD1 (6 bases). Germline V CDR1 and CDR2: SGHVS, FQNEAQ. This CDR3 is built from 15 residues. V was shortened by 3 bases and J by 3 bases, with 14 bases between the two germline ends. CDR3 sequence: CASSLRQVWHTEAFF. Written as DNA, the CDR3 is TGTGCCAGCAGCTTGCGACAGGTCTGGCACACTGAAGCTTTCTTT.